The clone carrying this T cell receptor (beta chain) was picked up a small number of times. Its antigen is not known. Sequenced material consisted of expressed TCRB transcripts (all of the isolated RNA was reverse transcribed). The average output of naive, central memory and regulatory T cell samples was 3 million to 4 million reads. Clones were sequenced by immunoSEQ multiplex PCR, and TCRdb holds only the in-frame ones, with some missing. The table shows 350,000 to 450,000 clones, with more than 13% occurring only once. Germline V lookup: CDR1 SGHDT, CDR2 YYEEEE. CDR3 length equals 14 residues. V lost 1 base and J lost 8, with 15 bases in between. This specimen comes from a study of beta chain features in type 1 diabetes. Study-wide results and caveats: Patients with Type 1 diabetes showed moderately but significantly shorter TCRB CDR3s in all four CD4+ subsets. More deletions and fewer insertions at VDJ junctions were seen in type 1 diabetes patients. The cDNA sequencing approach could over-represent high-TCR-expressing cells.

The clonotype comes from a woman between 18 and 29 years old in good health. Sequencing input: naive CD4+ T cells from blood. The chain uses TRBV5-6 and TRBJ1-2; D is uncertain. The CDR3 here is CASSLRQAANGYTF. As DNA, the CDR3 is TGTGCCAGCAGCTTGCGGCAGGCTGCTAACGGCTACACCTTC.